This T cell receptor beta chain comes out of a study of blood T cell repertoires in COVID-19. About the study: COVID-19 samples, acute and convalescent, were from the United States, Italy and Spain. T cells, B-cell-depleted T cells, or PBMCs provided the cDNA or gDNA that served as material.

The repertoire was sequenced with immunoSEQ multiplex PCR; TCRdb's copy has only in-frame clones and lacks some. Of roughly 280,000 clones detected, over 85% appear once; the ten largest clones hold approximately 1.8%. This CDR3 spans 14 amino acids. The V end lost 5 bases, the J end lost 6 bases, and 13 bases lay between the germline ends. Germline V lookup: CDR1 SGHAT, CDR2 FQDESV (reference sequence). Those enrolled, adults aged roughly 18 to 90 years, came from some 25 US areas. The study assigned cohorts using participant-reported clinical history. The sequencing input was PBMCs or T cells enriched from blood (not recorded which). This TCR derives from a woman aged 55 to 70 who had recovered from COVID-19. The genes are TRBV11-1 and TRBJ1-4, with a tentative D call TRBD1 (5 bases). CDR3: CASSSRMGHEKLFF. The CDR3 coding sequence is TGTGCCAGCAGCAGTCGGATGGGGCATGAAAAACTGTTTTTT.